The rows below give T cell receptor beta chains drawn from one sample of a study of CD8 T cells in ankylosing spondylitis. Via MiXCR, TCRdb re-called the 5' RACE reads, giving one row per CDR3 protein. The profile shows fewer than 750,000 distinct CDR3 sequences, over 15% of them singletons. Sequenced material: blood, either unsorted or a sorted T cell fraction (not recorded which). These receptors all come from a male donor with ankylosing spondylitis. The CDR3 runs from the conserved cysteine through the conserved F or W. The D gene is left open where the match is weak. The size field is filled for only some rows; it gives once, few, many or a size class.

j_call | d_call | clone_size | v_call | cdr3_aa | cdr3_nt
TRBJ2-7 | NA | NA | TRBV7-9 | CASSPPGAGEQYF | TGTGCCAGCAGCCCGCCCGGAGCTGGCGAGCAGTACTTC
TRBJ2-3 | TRBD2 | NA | TRBV9 | CASSVGGGMPSTDTQYF | TGTGCCAGCAGCGTAGGGGGAGGGATGCCTAGCACAGATACGCAGTATTTT
TRBJ2-3 | NA | few | TRBV28 | CASRGWRGSTDTQYF | TGTGCCAGCAGGGGCTGGAGGGGAAGCACAGATACGCAGTATTTT
TRBJ2-4 | NA | NA | TRBV12-3/TRBV12-4 | CASSFTRGENIQYF | TGTGCCAGCAGTTTCACCAGGGGAGAAAACATTCAGTACTTC
TRBJ2-7 | TRBD1 | NA | TRBV29-1 | CSVRTGEGPEQYF | TGCAGCGTCCGGACAGGGGAAGGTCCCGAGCAGTACTTC
TRBJ2-5 | NA | many | TRBV7-2 | CASSLAGRGETQYF | TGTGCCAGCAGCTTAGCGGGAAGGGGAGAGACCCAGTACTTC
TRBJ2-2 | TRBD2 | few | TRBV12-3/TRBV12-4 | CASIPSGSLTGELFF | TGTGCCAGCATTCCTAGCGGGAGCCTCACCGGGGAGCTGTTTTTT
TRBJ2-3 | NA | few | TRBV20-1 | CSASEPHRGTDTQYF | TGCAGTGCTAGCGAGCCGCACCGTGGCACAGATACGCAGTATTTT
TRBJ2-1 | NA | NA | TRBV3-1 | CASSQYINEQFF | TGTGCCAGCAGCCAATACATCAATGAGCAGTTCTTC
TRBJ2-5 | NA | few | TRBV5-4 | CASSRRGNGETQYF | TGTGCCAGCAGCCGGAGGGGTAACGGAGAGACCCAGTACTTC
TRBJ2-7 | TRBD1 | few | TRBV29-1 | CSVEKQGAGEQYF | TGCAGCGTTGAAAAACAGGGGGCGGGCGAGCAGTACTTC